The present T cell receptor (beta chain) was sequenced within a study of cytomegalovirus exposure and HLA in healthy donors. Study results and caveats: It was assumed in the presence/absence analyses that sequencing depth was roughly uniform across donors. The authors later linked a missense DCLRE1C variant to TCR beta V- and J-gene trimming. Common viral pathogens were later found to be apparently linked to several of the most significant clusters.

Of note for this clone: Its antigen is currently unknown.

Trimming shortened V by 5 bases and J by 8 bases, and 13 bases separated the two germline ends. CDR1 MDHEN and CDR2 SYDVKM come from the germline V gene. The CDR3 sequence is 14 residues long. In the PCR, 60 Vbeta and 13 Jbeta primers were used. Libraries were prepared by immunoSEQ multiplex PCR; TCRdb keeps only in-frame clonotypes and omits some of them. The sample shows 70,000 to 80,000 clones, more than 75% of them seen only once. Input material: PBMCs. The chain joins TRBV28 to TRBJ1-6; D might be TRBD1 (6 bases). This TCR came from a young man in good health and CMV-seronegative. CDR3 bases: TGTGCCAGCAGTCTAACAGGGACCGATTCACCCCTCCACTTT. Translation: CASSLTGTDSPLHF.